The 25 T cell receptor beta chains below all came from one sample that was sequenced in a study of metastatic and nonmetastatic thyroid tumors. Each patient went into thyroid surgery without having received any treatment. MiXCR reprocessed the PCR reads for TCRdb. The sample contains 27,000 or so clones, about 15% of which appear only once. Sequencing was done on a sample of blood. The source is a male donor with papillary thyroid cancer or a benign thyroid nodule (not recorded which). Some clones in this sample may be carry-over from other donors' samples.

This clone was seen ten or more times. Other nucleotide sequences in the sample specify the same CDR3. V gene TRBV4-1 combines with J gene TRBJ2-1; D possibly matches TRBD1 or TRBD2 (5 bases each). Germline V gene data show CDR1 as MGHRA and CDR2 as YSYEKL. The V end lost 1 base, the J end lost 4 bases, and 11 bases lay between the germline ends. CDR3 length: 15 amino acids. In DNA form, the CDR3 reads TGCGCCAGCAGCCAAGTTACTAGGGGATACAATGAGCAGTTCTTC. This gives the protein CASSQVTRGYNEQFF.

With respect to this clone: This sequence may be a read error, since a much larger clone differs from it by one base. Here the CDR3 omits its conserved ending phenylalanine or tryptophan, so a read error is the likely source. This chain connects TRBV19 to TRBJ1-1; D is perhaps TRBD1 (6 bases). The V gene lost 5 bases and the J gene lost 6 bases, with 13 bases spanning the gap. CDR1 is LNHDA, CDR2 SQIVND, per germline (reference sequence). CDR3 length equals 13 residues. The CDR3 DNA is TGTGCCAGTAGTTCCACAGGGAGCGCTGAAGCTTTCTCT. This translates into CASSSTGSAEAFS.

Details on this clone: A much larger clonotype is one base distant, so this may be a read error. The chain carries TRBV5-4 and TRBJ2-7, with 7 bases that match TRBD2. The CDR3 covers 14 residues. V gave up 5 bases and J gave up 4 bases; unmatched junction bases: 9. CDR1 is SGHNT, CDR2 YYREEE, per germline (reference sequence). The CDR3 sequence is CASRPGLSGYEQYF. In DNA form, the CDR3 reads TGTGCCAGCAGACCGGGACTATCGGGATACGAGCAGTACTTC.

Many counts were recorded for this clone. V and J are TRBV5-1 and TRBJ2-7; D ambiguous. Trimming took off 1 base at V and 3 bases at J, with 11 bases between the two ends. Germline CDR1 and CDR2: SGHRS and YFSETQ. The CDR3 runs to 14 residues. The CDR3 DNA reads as TGCGCCAGCAGCTTGAGCCAGGCGAGCTACGAGCAGTACTTC. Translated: CASSLSQASYEQYF. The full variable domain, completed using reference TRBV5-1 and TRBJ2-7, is KAGVTQTPRYLIKTRGQQVTLSCSPISGHRSVSWYQQTPGQGLQFLFEYFSETQRNKGNFPGRFSGRQFSNSRSEMNVSTLELGDSALYLCASSLSQASYEQYFGPGTRLTVT.

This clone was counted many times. The chain's CDR3 is CASSLAGAFYEQYF. CDR3 in DNA: TGTGCCAGCAGCTTGGCGGGAGCTTTTTACGAGCAGTACTTC. The chain employs TRBV7-8 and TRBJ2-7; 7 bases match TRBD2. The junction had 6 bases not matched to a gene; V was cut back by 3 bases and J by 4 bases. The length of the CDR3 is 14 residues. CDR1 is SGHVS, CDR2 FQNEAQ, per germline.

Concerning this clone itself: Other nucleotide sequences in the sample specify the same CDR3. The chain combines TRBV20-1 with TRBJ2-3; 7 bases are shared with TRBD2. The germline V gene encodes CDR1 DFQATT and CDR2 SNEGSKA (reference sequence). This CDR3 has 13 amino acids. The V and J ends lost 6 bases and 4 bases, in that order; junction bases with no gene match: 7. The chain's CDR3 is CSALGRGADTQYF. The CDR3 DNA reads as TGCAGTGCGTTGGGCCGGGGGGCAGATACGCAGTATTTT.

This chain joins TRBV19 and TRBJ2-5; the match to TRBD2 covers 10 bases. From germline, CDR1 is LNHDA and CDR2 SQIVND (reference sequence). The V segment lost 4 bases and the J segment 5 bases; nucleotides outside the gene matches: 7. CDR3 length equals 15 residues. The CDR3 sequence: CASSTLAGDGETQYF. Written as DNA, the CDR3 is TGTGCCAGTAGTACCCTAGCGGGAGATGGCGAGACCCAGTACTTC.

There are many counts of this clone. The CDR3 region has the DNA TGTGCCAGCAGCTTGGGGTACGGGGACACTGAAGCTTTCTTT. Translation: CASSLGYGDTEAFF. The rearrangement joins TRBV5-4 to TRBJ1-1; D remains unclear. The germline CDR1 and CDR2 sequences are SGHNT and YYREEE (reference sequence). The CDR3 length is 14 residues. V gave up 0 bases and J gave up 3 bases, with 9 bases separating them. Full variable domain (missing parts from reference TRBV5-4 and TRBJ1-1): ETGVTQSPTHLIKTRGQQVTLRCSSQSGHNTVSWYQQALGQGPQFIFQYYREEENGRGNFPPRFSGLQFPNYSSELNVNALELDDSALYLCASSLGYGDTEAFFGQGTRLTVV.

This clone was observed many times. DNA of the CDR3: TGTGCCAGCAGTTTACGTTGGCGGGGATCTGTCCAAGAGACCCAGTACTTC. The encoded protein is CASSLRWRGSVQETQYF. This sequence joins TRBV27 and TRBJ2-5, with D possibly being TRBD2 (6 bases). V lost 2 bases, J lost 1 base, and 17 bases lay in between. The length of the CDR3 is 17 residues. Germline V gives CDR1 MNHEY, CDR2 SMNVEV (reference sequence).

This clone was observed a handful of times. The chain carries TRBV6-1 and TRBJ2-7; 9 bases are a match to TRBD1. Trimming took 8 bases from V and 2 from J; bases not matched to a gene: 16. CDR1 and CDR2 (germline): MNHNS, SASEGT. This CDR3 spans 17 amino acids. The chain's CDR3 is CASGGGQGRLQPYEQYF. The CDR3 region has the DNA TGTGCCAGCGGGGGTGGACAGGGGCGGTTACAACCCTACGAGCAGTACTTC.

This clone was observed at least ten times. Written as DNA, the CDR3 is TGCAGCGCGAACCAGGGTAACTATGGCTACACCTTC. Translation gives CSANQGNYGYTF. The chain carries TRBV29-1 and TRBJ1-2; possible D gene TRBD1, 5 bases. The CDR3 covers 12 residues. Germline V gene lookup returns CDR1 SQVTM and CDR2 ANQGSEA. V lost 7 bases and J 1 base, leaving 10 bases between the germline ends.

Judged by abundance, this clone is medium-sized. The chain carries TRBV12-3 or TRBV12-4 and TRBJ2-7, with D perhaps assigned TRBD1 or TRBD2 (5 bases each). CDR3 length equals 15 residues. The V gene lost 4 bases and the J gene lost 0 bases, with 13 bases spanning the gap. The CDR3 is CASSSRVGTSYEQYF. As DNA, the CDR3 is TGTGCCAGCAGTTCTAGAGTTGGGACCTCCTACGAGCAGTACTTC.

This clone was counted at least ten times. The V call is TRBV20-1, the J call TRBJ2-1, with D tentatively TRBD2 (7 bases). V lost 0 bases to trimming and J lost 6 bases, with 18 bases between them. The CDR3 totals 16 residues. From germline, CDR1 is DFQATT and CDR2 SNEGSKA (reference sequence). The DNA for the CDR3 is TGCAGTGCTAGAGATAATGTGGGAGGGGGGGTCAATGAGCAGTTCTTC. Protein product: CSARDNVGGGVNEQFF.

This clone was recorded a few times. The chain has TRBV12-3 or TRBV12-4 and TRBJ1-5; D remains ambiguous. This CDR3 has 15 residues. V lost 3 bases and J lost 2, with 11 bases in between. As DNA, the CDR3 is TGTGCCAGCAGTTTTTGGGGAGAGGGCAATCAGCCCCAGCATTTT. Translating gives CASSFWGEGNQPQHF.

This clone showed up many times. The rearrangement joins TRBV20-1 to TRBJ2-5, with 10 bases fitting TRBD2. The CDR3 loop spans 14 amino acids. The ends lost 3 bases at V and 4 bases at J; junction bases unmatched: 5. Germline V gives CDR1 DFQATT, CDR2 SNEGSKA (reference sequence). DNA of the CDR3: TGCAGTGCTAGCCCCCCTAGCGGGGGAGAGACCCAGTACTTC. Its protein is CSASPPSGGETQYF.

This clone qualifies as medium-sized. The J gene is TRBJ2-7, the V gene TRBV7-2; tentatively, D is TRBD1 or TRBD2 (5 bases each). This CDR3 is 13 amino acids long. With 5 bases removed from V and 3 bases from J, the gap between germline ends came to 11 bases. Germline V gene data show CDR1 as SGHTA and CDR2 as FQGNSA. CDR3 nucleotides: TGTGCCAGCAGCCCGGGGCGTGACTACGAGCAGTACTTC. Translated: CASSPGRDYEQYF. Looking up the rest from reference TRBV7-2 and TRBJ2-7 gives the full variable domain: GAGVSQSPSNKVTEKGKDVELRCDPISGHTALYWYRQSLGQGLEFLIYFQGNSAPDKSGLPSDRFSAERTGGSVSTLTIQRTQQEDSAVYLCASSPGRDYEQYFGPGTRLTVT.

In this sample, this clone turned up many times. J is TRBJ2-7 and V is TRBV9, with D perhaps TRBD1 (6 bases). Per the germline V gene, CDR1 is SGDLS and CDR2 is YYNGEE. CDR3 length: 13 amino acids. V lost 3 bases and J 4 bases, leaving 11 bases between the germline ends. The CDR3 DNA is TGTGCCAGCAGCGGATCAAGGGGGTACGAGCAGTACTTC. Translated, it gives CASSGSRGYEQYF.

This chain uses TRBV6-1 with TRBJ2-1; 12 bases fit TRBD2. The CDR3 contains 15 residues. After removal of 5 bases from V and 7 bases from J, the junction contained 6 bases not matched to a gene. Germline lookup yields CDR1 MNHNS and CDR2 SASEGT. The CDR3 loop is CASSLGTSGQNEQFF. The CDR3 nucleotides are TGTGCCAGCAGTCTAGGGACTAGCGGGCAAAATGAGCAGTTCTTC.

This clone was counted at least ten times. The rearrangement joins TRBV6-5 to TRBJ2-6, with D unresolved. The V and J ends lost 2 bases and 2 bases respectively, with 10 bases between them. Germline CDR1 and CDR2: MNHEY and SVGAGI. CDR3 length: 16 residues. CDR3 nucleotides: TGTGCCAGCAGTTACGCCGGCGGCACTGGGGCCAACGTCCTGACTTTC. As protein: CASSYAGGTGANVLTF.

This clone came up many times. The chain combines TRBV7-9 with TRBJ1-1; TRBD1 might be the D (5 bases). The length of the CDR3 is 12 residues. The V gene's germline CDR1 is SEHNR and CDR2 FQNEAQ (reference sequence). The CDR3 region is CVSREVDTEAFF. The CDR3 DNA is TGTGTTAGCAGGGAGGTGGACACTGAAGCTTTCTTT.

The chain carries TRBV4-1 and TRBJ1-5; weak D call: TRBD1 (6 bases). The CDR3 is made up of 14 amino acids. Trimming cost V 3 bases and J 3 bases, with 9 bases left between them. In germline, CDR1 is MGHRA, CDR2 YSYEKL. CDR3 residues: CASSQGHFNQPQHF. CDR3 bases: TGCGCCAGCAGCCAGGGACACTTCAATCAGCCCCAGCATTTT.

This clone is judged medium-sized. The CDR3 region is CASSYGSGAGNYGYTF. The CDR3 coding sequence is TGTGCCAGCAGTTACGGTTCAGGGGCAGGGAACTATGGCTACACCTTC. The chain employs TRBV6-2 or TRBV6-3 and TRBJ1-2; possible D gene TRBD1, 6 bases. There are 16 residues in the CDR3. Germline V gene sequence: CDR1 MNHEY, CDR2 SVGEGT. The V and J ends lost 2 bases and 2 bases respectively, with 15 bases between them.

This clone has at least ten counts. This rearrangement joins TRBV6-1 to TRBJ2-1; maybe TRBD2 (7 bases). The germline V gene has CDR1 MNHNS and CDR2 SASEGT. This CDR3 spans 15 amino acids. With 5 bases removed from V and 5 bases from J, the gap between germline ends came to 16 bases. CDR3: CASSSYREGNNEQFF. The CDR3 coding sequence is TGTGCCAGCAGTTCCTACAGGGAGGGAAACAATGAGCAGTTCTTC.

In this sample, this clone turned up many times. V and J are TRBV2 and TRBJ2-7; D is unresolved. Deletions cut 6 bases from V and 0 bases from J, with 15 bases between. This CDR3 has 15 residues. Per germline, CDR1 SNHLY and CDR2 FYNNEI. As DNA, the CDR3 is TGTGCCAGCAGGTTCCTGCTCTCGAGCTCCTACGAGCAGTACTTC. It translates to CASRFLLSSSYEQYF.

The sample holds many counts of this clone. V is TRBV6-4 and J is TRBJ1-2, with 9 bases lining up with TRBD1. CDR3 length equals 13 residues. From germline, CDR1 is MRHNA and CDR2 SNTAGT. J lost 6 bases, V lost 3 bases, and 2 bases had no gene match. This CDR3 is CASSEGTGNGYTF. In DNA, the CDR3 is TGTGCCAGCAGTGAGGGGACAGGGAATGGCTACACCTTC.